Detailed here is one TCR beta chain. The sample is drawn from a study of cytotoxic CD8 clonotypes in ibrutinib-treated CLL. Study overall: The subjects consisted of approximately ten relapsed/refractory and 15 treatment-naive individuals, with some 17 IGHV unmutated.

V lost 5 bases to trimming and J lost 0 bases, with 7 bases between them. The CDR3 contains 14 residues. Germline V gene sequence: CDR1 SEHNR, CDR2 FQNEAQ (reference sequence). TCRdb's table, derived via immunoSEQ multiplex PCR, lists solely in-frame clones and lacks some. The data hold some 22,000 clones, with about 81% observed a single time. This sequence originates from a human donor with chronic lymphocytic leukemia. This specimen was PBMCs, taken before ibrutinib treatment. The chain is built from TRBV7-9 and TRBJ1-4; D remains ambiguous. The CDR3 is CASSLGATNEKLFF. CDR3 sequence (DNA): TGTGCCAGCAGCCTTGGAGCAACTAATGAAAAACTGTTTTTT.